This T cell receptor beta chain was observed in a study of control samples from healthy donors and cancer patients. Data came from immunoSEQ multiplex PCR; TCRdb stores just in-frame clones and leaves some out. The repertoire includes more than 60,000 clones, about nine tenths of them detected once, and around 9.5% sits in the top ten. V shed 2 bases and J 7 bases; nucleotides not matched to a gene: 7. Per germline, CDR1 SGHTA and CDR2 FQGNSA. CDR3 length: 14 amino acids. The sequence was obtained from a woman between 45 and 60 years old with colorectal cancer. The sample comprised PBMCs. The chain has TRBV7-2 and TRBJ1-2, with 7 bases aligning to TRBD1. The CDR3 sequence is CASSLTTGTGGYTF. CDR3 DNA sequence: TGTGCCAGCAGCTTAACGACAGGGACGGGTGGCTACACCTTC.